These 27 T cell receptor beta chains were all obtained from the same sample, sequenced in a study of blood T cell repertoires in COVID-19. Only in-frame clones appear in the TCRdb table, and some are missing; sequencing was by immunoSEQ multiplex PCR. The data contain about 130,000 clones, around 86% of them singletons. The sample taken for sequencing was peripheral blood. The origin of the receptors is a woman between 45 and 65 years old who had recovered from COVID-19.

In its sample, this clone was seen a few times. This rearrangement joins TRBV5-8 to TRBJ1-1, with a weak D call TRBD1 (6 bases). Deletions cut 4 bases from V and 4 bases from J, with 17 bases between. The CDR3 consists of 15 residues. Germline CDR1 is SGHTS and CDR2 is YDEGEE. CDR3 in DNA: TGTGCCAGCAGCCAAGGACAGAGCGCGGGCACTGAAGCTTTCTTT. Translating it yields CASSQGQSAGTEAFF.

In this sample, this clone turned up a few times. This chain joins TRBV7-6 and TRBJ1-6; 7 nucleotides agree with TRBD1. V gave up 5 bases and J gave up 8 bases; unmatched junction bases: 12. The CDR3 covers 16 residues. The germline gives CDR1 SGHVS, CDR2 FNYEAQ. In DNA form, the CDR3 reads TGTGCCAGCAGCGAGGGGGCCGGGACAGCACATTCACCCCTCCACTTT. Encoded protein: CASSEGAGTAHSPLHF.

The chain combines TRBV13 with TRBJ2-3; 10 nucleotides align to TRBD2. Germline V gives CDR1 PRHDT, CDR2 FYEKMQ (reference sequence). V trimming: 5 bases; J trimming: 3 bases; junction bases outside the gene matches: 8. This CDR3 contains 16 residues. CDR3 region: CASSALGLALTDTQYF. The CDR3 DNA reads TGTGCCAGCAGCGCCCTGGGACTAGCGTTGACAGATACGCAGTATTTT.

The rearrangement uses TRBV2 and TRBJ1-2; D is unclear. With 8 bases removed from V and 0 bases from J, the gap between germline ends came to 4 bases. Germline V gene sequence: CDR1 SNHLY, CDR2 FYNNEI. The CDR3 has 11 residues. CDR3 in DNA: TGTGCCAGCGCAGCTAACTATGGCTACACCTTC. It encodes CASAANYGYTF.

The J gene is TRBJ1-2, the V gene TRBV6-5; 8 nucleotides match TRBD1. CDR1 is MNHEY, CDR2 SVGAGI, per germline. J was trimmed by 1 base and V by 5 bases; bases with no gene match: 6. This CDR3 is built from 15 residues. CDR3 nucleotides: TGTGCCAGCAGTCTCTCGACAGGGGTTAACTATGGCTACACCTTC. It codes for CASSLSTGVNYGYTF.

The genes are TRBV7-9 and TRBJ2-7; D is possibly TRBD2 (5 bases). This CDR3 spans 14 amino acids. Trimming removed 5 bases at V and 6 bases at J, with 17 bases between. Germline CDR1 is SEHNR and CDR2 is FQNEAQ (reference sequence). The CDR3 bases are TGTGCCAGCAGCGAAATACCGAGGGTACGCGAGCAGTACTTC. It is translated as CASSEIPRVREQYF.

The gene calls are TRBV19 and TRBJ2-7; perhaps TRBD1 as D (6 bases). Per the germline V gene, CDR1 is LNHDA and CDR2 is SQIVND (reference sequence). V lost 5 bases and J 1 base, leaving 12 bases between the germline ends. The CDR3 is 14 amino acids. The CDR3 reads CASSSNRASYEQYF. In DNA, the CDR3 is TGTGCCAGTAGTTCTAACAGGGCGTCCTACGAGCAGTACTTC.

This clone was seen once. The chain joins TRBV9 to TRBJ1-6, with 9 bases aligning to TRBD1. The germline V gene encodes CDR1 SGDLS and CDR2 YYNGEE. CDR3 length equals 16 residues. J gave up 10 bases and V 4 bases, and 12 bases lay outside the gene matches. CDR3 bases: TGTGCCAGCAGCCCTCAAACCGGGACAGGGCTATCACCCCTCCACTTT. It translates to CASSPQTGTGLSPLHF.

CDR3 amino acids: CASGGQYNEQFF. The CDR3 nucleotides are TGTGCCAGCGGGGGGCAATACAATGAGCAGTTCTTC. This chain links TRBV19 with TRBJ2-1; D is perhaps TRBD2 (7 bases). The V end lost 9 bases, the J end lost 4 bases, and 10 bases lay between the germline ends. The CDR3 is made up of 12 amino acids. Germline V CDR1 and CDR2: LNHDA, SQIVND (reference sequence).

This rearrangement joins TRBV9 to TRBJ2-2; maybe TRBD1 (5 bases). Germline loops: CDR1 SGDLS, CDR2 YYNGEE. The V end was cut by 3 bases, the J end by 1 base, with 7 bases between. CDR3 length: 14 amino acids. This chain's CDR3 is CASSATVNTGELFF. The CDR3 DNA reads as TGTGCCAGCAGCGCGACAGTGAACACCGGGGAGCTGTTTTTT.

The chain recombines TRBV29-1 with TRBJ2-7; 9 positions match TRBD1. V shed 6 bases and J 4 bases; nucleotides not matched to a gene: 10. CDR1 is SQVTM, CDR2 ANQGSEA, per germline. The CDR3 is 14 amino acids. CDR3 residues: CSVRPGQGVYEQYF. CDR3 DNA sequence: TGCAGCGTCAGACCGGGACAGGGAGTGTACGAGCAGTACTTC.

Comment on this clone: An end of the junction does not agree with germline; a read error may underlie this. V is TRBV7-9 and J is TRBJ2-7, with TRBD2 as a possible D gene (6 bases). The CDR3 sequence is 12 residues long. The germline V gene encodes CDR1 SEHNR and CDR2 FQNEAQ (reference sequence). The CDR3 DNA reads as TGTGCCAGCAGCTCTCGCCGGGAGTACCCCCACTTC. Translating it yields CASSSRREYPHF.

This chain connects TRBV6-5 to TRBJ2-7, with 7 bases matching TRBD1. The CDR3 extends over 14 amino acids. Germline lookup yields CDR1 MNHEY and CDR2 SVGAGI. The junction had 5 bases not matched to a gene; V was cut back by 4 bases and J by 2 bases. CDR3 region: CASSSDRAAYEQYF. CDR3 sequence (DNA): TGTGCCAGCAGTTCCGACAGGGCCGCCTACGAGCAGTACTTC.

The genes are TRBV7-2 and TRBJ2-3; D remains unclear. CDR1 SGHTA and CDR2 FQGNSA come from the germline V gene. The CDR3 runs 12 residues. Trimming left V 5 bases short and J 1 base short, with 4 bases between. This CDR3 is CASSKRTDTQYF. CDR3 coding DNA: TGTGCCAGCAGCAAGCGCACAGATACGCAGTATTTT. Together with reference TRBV7-2 and TRBJ2-3, the CDR3 gives the full variable domain: GAGVSQSPSNKVTEKGKDVELRCDPISGHTALYWYRQSLGQGLEFLIYFQGNSAPDKSGLPSDRFSAERTGGSVSTLTIQRTQQEDSAVYLCASSKRTDTQYFGPGTRLTVL.

The chain employs TRBV5-1 and TRBJ2-5, with 10 bases fitting TRBD2. J gave up 4 bases and V 0 bases, and 12 bases lay outside the gene matches. CDR3 length equals 18 residues. Germline CDR1 reads SGHRS; CDR2 reads YFSETQ. The CDR3 protein is CASSLVIVAGGGGETQYF. CDR3 DNA sequence: TGCGCCAGCAGCTTGGTAATCGTAGCGGGGGGTGGCGGAGAGACCCAGTACTTC.

V usage is TRBV9 and J usage is TRBJ2-7, with D possibly matching TRBD1 (8 bases). The germline V gene encodes CDR1 SGDLS and CDR2 YYNGEE. The CDR3 is made up of 15 amino acids. V was trimmed by 3 bases and J by 2 bases, leaving 15 bases between them. CDR3 residues: CASSEGGTGTYEQYF. The CDR3 DNA reads TGTGCCAGCAGCGAGGGGGGGACAGGTACCTACGAGCAGTACTTC.

The chain combines TRBV20-1 with TRBJ1-5, with D possibly being TRBD1 (5 bases). This CDR3 region has 13 residues. Germline CDR1 DFQATT, CDR2 SNEGSKA (reference sequence). V lost 3 bases and J 4 bases, leaving 10 bases between the germline ends. CDR3 coding DNA: TGCAGTGCTAGTCCGGGGACTAATCAGCCCCAGCATTTT. Residues: CSASPGTNQPQHF.

This rearrangement joins TRBV5-1 to TRBJ2-4; D possibly corresponds to TRBD1 (6 bases). The CDR3 consists of 17 residues. The germline V and J ends were trimmed by 0 bases and 5 bases, with 18 bases remaining between them. Germline assignment: CDR1 SGHRS and CDR2 YFSETQ. The CDR3 bases are TGCGCCAGCAGCTTGGGGACAGAGATCGACCTTCAAAACATTCAGTACTTC. It yields the protein CASSLGTEIDLQNIQYF. Supplemented by reference TRBV5-1 and TRBJ2-4, the full variable domain reads KAGVTQTPRYLIKTRGQQVTLSCSPISGHRSVSWYQQTPGQGLQFLFEYFSETQRNKGNFPGRFSGRQFSNSRSEMNVSTLELGDSALYLCASSLGTEIDLQNIQYFGAGTRLSVL.

The chain employs TRBV4-2 and TRBJ1-2; the match to TRBD1 covers 7 bases. The germline V gene encodes CDR1 LGHNA and CDR2 YNFKEQ. The CDR3 sequence is 15 residues long. With 1 base clipped from V and 6 bases from J, the junction kept 8 bases outside the gene matches. CDR3 nucleotide sequence: TGTGCCAGCAGCCAAGCACCTGGACAGGTTGATGGCTACACCTTC. Its translation is CASSQAPGQVDGYTF.

This clone has a handful of counts. This chain connects TRBV14 to TRBJ2-5; no clear D gene. This CDR3 region has 12 residues. Between the trimmed V and J ends, which lost 2 bases and 5 bases, there was a span of 6 bases. Germline V gene lookup returns CDR1 SGHDN and CDR2 FVKESK. As DNA, the CDR3 is TGTGCCAGCAGCCAAAATCGTGAGACCCAGTACTTC. The encoded protein is CASSQNRETQYF.

The genes are TRBV5-1 and TRBJ2-7, with TRBD2 matching 9 bases. Germline values: CDR1 SGHRS, CDR2 YFSETQ. The CDR3 contains 14 residues. Trimming cost V 4 bases and J 2 bases; bases outside gene matches: 4. The DNA of the CDR3 is TGCGCCAGCAGCGCCCGCGGGGGGGCCTACGAGCAGTACTTC. Translating it yields CASSARGGAYEQYF. The full variable domain, with the rest looked up from reference TRBV5-1 and TRBJ2-7, is KAGVTQTPRYLIKTRGQQVTLSCSPISGHRSVSWYQQTPGQGLQFLFEYFSETQRNKGNFPGRFSGRQFSNSRSEMNVSTLELGDSALYLCASSARGGAYEQYFGPGTRLTVT.

A note on this clone: Within the sample, other DNA sequences also encode this same CDR3. The chain employs TRBV5-4 and TRBJ2-3; 10 bases are shared with TRBD2. Germline values: CDR1 SGHNT, CDR2 YYREEE (reference sequence). V lost 4 bases, J lost 1 base, and 3 bases stayed unmatched. The CDR3 loop spans 15 amino acids. CDR3 sequence (DNA): TGTGCCAGCAGCCCTACTAGCGGGGGCACAGATACGCAGTATTTT. It specifies CASSPTSGGTDTQYF.

The chain joins TRBV9 to TRBJ1-2; D remains unclear. The V end was cut by 3 bases, the J end by 7 bases, with 13 bases between. CDR1 is SGDLS and CDR2 is YYNGEE in the germline V gene. The CDR3 totals 13 residues. CDR3 amino acids: CASSAAWESGYTF. CDR3 DNA sequence: TGTGCCAGCAGCGCAGCATGGGAGTCTGGCTACACCTTC.

The chain carries TRBV11-2 and TRBJ1-2, with 9 bases lining up with TRBD1. V lost 1 base, J lost 5 bases, and 8 bases stayed unmatched. CDR1 SGHAT and CDR2 FQNNGV come from the germline V gene. CDR3 length: 16 amino acids. The CDR3: CASSLVAGTGYYGYTF. DNA for the CDR3: TGTGCCAGCAGCTTAGTGGCCGGGACAGGGTATTATGGCTACACCTTC.

The V and J genes are TRBV7-2 and TRBJ2-7; 7 positions agree with TRBD2. The CDR3 length is 14 residues. J lost 4 bases, V lost 5 bases, and 8 bases had no gene match. Germline loops: CDR1 SGHTA, CDR2 FQGNSA. This CDR3 reads CASSPGLDHYEQYF. CDR3 bases: TGTGCCAGCAGCCCTGGACTAGACCATTACGAGCAGTACTTC.

The chain links TRBV7-9 to TRBJ2-1, with unresolved D. In germline, CDR1 is SEHNR, CDR2 FQNEAQ (reference sequence). The CDR3 totals 15 residues. V was shortened by 1 base and J by 0 bases, with 7 bases between the two germline ends. CDR3 nucleotides: TGTGCCAGCAGCTTAGGTACAAGCTCCTACAATGAGCAGTTCTTC. Translated, it gives CASSLGTSSYNEQFF.

The chain joins TRBV28 to TRBJ2-6; the D gene is possibly TRBD2 (6 bases). The germline V gene encodes CDR1 MDHEN and CDR2 SYDVKM. The CDR3 is 19 residues long. Trimming left V 6 bases short and J 4 bases short, with 25 bases between. The CDR3 is CASSAGRRISSGGANVLTF. CDR3 DNA sequence: TGTGCCAGCAGCGCGGGAAGACGGATTTCGAGCGGAGGGGCCAACGTCCTGACTTTC.